This T cell receptor delta chain was identified during a study of Vδ1+ human thymocytes. Study observations and caveats: Many TRG clonotypes were shared between donors; TRD repertoires were essentially private. Highly polyclonal TRG and TRD repertoires with Gaussian CDR3 length distributions appeared in thymus. Thymic delta-chain repertoires held approximately 20% Vdelta2 sequences and few Vdelta3, despite high sort purity.

Alphabeta T cells were depleted, then CD3+ Vdelta1+ Vdelta2- thymocytes were FACS-sorted. The sample holds a few counts of this clone. What it recognizes is unknown. RNA was extracted from the cells and then reverse transcribed. The CDR3 regions were amplified by multiplex PCR from V-gene primers to a constant-region primer. TCRdb reprocessed the multiplex PCR reads through CATT. The sample has some 27,000 delta-chain clones, about 7.4% seen once. Trimming removed 2 bases from V and 3 bases from J; junction bases left unmatched: 33. Germline lookup yields CDR1 TSWWSYY and CDR2 QGS. The CDR3 totals 25 residues.

The sample comprised Vdelta1+ gamma-delta thymocytes from the thymus. The subset was: FACS-sorted CD3+ TCRalphabeta- TCRVdelta1+ TCRVdelta2- thymocytes. The sequence derives from a girl in the first two years of life who had congenital heart surgery. The chain is built from TRDV1 and TRDJ1; the match to TRDD3 covers 10 bases. CDR3 sequence: CALGENLPFQTGGSRPILGADKLIF. CDR3 nucleotide sequence: TGTGCTCTTGGGGAAAATCTCCCCTTCCAGACTGGGGGATCCCGCCCAATCTTGGGTGCCGATAAACTCATCTTT.